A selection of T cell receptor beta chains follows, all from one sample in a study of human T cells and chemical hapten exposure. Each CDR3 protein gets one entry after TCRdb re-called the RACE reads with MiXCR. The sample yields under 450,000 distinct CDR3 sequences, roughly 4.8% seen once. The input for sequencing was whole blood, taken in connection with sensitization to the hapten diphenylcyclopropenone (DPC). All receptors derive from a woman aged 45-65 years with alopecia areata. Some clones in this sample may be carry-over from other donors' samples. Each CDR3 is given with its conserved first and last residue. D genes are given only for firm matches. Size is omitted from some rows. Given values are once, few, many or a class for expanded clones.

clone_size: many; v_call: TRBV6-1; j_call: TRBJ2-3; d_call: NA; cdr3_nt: TGTGCCAGCAGTGAGGTTCATAGCCTGTCCCCAGATACGCAGTATTTT; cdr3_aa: CASSEVHSLSPDTQYF
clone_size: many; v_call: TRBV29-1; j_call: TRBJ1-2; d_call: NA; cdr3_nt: TGCAGCGTTGCCGAGGCCGGAGGCTACACCTTC; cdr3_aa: CSVAEAGGYTF
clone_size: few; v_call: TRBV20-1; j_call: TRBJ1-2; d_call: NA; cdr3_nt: TGCAGTGCTAGTGACAGGAATAACTATGGCTACACCTTC; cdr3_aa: CSASDRNNYGYTF
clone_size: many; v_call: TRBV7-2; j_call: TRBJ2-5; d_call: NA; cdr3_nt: TGTGCCCAACTTAATGCAGAGACCCAGTACTTC; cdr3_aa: CAQLNAETQYF
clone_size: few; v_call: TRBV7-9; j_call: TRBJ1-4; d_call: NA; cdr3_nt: TGTGCCAGCAGACATCGAGCAGGGGAGGGTGAAAAACTGTTTTTT; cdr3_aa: CASRHRAGEGEKLFF
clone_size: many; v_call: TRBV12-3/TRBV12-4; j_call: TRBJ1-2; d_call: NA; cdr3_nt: TGTGCCAGCATTCCAAGCGGGACACTCTTGGGCTACACCTTC; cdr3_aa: CASIPSGTLLGYTF
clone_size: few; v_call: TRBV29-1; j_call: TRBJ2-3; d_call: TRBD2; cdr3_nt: TGCAGCGTTAAGACTAGCGGTGGCACAGATACGCAGTATTTT; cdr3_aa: CSVKTSGGTDTQYF
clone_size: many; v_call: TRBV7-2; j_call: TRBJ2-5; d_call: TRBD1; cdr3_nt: TGTGCCAGCCGAGACGAAGGACAGGGAGCAGAGACCCAGTACTTC; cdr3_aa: CASRDEGQGAETQYF
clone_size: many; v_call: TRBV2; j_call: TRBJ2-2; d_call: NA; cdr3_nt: TGTGCCAGCAGTGAGAGGAGGACGGGCACCGGGGAGCTGTTTTTT; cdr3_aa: CASSERRTGTGELFF
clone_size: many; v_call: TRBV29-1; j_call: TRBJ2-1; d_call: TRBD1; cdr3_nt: TGCAGCGTTGAAGATCCCGGGACAGGGGGATACAATGAGCAGTTCTTC; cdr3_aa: CSVEDPGTGGYNEQFF
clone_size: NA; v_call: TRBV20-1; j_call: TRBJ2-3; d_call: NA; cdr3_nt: TGCAGTGCGGGACTAGGGGGCGCAGATACGCAGTATTTT; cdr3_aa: CSAGLGGADTQYF
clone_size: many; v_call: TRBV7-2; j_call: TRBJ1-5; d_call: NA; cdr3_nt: TGTGCCAGCAGCTGGTCGTGGGGGAGTAATCAGCCCCAGCATTTT; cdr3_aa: CASSWSWGSNQPQHF
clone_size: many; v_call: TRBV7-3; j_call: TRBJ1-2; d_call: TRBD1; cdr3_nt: TGTGCCAGCAGCAGCCCGTATTCCGGGACAGGGGATCACTATGGCTACACCTTC; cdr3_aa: CASSSPYSGTGDHYGYTF
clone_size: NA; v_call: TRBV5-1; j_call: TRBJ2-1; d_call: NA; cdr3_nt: TGCGCCAGCAGCTTGGCGGCTACTGCTGAGCAGTTCTTC; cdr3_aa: CASSLAATAEQFF
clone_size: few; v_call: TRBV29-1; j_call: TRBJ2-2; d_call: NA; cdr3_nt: TGCAGCGTTGTTCGGGAAACCGGGGAGCTGTTTTTT; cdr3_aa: CSVVRETGELFF
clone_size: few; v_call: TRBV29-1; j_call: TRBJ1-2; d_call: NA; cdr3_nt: TGCAGCGCGATGACAGGTTCTACCCTCTATGGCTACACCTTC; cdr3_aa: CSAMTGSTLYGYTF
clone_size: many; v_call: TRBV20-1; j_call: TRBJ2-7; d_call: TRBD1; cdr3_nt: TGCAGTGCCAGCAGGGGGCGCGATTACGAGCAGTACTTC; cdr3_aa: CSASRGRDYEQYF
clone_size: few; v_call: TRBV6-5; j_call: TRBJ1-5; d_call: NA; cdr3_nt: TGTGCCAGCAGTTACTCGAGGGGCCCCAATCAGCCCCAGCATTTT; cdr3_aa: CASSYSRGPNQPQHF
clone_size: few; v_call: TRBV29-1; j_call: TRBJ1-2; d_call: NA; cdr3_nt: TGCAGCGTGGCCGGGACGGATGGCTACACCTTC; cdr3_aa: CSVAGTDGYTF
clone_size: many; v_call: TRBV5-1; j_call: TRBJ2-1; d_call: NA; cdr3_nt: TGCGCCAGCAGCTTGGAAGGTGGTCGGGGTGAGCAGTTCTTC; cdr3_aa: CASSLEGGRGEQFF
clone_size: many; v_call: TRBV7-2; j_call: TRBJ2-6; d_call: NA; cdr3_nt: TGTGCCAGCAGCTTAGGTCCTGATGGGGCCAACGTCCTGACTTTC; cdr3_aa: CASSLGPDGANVLTF
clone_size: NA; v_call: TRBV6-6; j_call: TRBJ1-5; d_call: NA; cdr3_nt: TGTGCCAGCAGTACCGGGGGGGCACGTCAGCCCCAGCATTTT; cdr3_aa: CASSTGGARQPQHF
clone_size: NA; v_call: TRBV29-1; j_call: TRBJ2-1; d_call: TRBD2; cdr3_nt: TGCAGCGTTGAGGGTGTGGGACTAGCCATTTCCTACAATGAGCAGTTCTTC; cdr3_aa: CSVEGVGLAISYNEQFF
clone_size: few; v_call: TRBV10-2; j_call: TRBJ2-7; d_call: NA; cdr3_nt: TGCGCCAGCAGCCTGGGGGGGCTGGACGAGCAGTACTTC; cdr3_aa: CASSLGGLDEQYF
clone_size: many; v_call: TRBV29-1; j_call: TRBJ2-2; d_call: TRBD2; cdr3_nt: TGCAGCGCGGAGGGGCTAGCGGGGGCGAACACCGGGGAGCTGTTTTTT; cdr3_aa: CSAEGLAGANTGELFF
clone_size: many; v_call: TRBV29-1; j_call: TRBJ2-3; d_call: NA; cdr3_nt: TGCGGGGTTCGAGGTGTGGTAACAGATACGCAGTATTTT; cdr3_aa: CGVRGVVTDTQYF
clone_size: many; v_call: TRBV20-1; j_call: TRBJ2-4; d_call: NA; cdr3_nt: TGCAGTGCTATCGACAGGAGGAACATTCAGTACTTC; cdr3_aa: CSAIDRRNIQYF
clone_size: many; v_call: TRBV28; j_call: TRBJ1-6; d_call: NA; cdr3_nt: TGTGCCAGCCTGTTTACTGGATCACCCCTCCACTTT; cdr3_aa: CASLFTGSPLHF
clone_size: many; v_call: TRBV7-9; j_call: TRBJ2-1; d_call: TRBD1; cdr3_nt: TGTGCCAGCAGCACGGACAGGGCGCCGTTCTTC; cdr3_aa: CASSTDRAPFF